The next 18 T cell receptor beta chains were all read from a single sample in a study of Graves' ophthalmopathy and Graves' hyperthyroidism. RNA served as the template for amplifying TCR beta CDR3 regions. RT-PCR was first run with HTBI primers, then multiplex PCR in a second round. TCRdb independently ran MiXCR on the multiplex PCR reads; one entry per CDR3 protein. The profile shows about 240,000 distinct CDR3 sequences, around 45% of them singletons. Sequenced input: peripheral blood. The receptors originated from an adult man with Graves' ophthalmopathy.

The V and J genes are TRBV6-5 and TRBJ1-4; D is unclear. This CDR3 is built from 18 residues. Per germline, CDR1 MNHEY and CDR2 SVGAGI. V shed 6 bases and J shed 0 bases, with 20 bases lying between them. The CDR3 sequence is CASRPDAGLAATNEKLFF. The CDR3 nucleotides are TGTGCCAGCAGACCCGACGCAGGACTAGCCGCAACTAATGAAAAACTGTTTTTT.

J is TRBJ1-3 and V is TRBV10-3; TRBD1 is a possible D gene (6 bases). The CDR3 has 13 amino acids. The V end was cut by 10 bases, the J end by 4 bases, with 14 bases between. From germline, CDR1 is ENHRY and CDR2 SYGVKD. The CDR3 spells CASSYGTGNTIYF. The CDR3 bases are TGTGCCAGCAGCTACGGGACAGGAAACACCATATATTTT.

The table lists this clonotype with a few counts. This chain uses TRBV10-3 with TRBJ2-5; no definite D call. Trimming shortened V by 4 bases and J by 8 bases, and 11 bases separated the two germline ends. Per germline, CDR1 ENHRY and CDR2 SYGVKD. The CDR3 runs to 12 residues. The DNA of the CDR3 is TGTGCCATCAGTGTGGGTGAAGGAACCCAGTACTTC. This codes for CAISVGEGTQYF.

This chain's CDR3 is CSARVQGPDTQYF. CDR3 coding DNA: TGCAGTGCTAGAGTACAGGGCCCAGATACGCAGTATTTT. The rearrangement uses TRBV20-1 and TRBJ2-3, with D tentatively TRBD1 (6 bases). Germline assignment: CDR1 DFQATT and CDR2 SNEGSKA (reference sequence). The CDR3 sequence is 13 residues long. V was shortened by 1 base and J by 4 bases, with 9 bases between the two germline ends.

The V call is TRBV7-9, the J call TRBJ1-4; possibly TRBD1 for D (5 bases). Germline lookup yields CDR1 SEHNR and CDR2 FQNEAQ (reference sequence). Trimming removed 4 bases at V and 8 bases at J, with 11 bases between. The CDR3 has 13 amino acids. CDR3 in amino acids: CASSSGIYEKLFF. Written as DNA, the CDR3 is TGTGCCAGCAGCTCAGGGATATACGAAAAACTGTTTTTT.

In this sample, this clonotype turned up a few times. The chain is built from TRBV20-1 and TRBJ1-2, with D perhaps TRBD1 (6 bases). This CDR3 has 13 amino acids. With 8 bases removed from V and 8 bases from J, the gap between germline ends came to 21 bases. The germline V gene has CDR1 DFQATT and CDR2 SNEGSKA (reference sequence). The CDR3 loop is CSTSPGAADGYTF. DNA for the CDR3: TGCAGTACCTCCCCGGGGGCAGCCGACGGCTACACCTTC.

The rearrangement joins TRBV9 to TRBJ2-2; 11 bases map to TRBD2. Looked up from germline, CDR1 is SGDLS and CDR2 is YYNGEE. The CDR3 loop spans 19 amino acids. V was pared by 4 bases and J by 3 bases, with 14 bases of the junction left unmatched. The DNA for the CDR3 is TGTGCCAGCAGCCAAGTAACCCTTAGCGGGGGGGCCGACACCGGGGAGCTGTTTTTT. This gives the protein CASSQVTLSGGADTGELFF.

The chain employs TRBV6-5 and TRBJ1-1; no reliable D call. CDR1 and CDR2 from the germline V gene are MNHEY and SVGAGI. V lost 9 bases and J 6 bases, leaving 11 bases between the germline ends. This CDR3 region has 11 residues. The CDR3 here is CASLGLAEAFF. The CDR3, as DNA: TGTGCCAGTTTAGGGTTGGCTGAAGCTTTCTTT.

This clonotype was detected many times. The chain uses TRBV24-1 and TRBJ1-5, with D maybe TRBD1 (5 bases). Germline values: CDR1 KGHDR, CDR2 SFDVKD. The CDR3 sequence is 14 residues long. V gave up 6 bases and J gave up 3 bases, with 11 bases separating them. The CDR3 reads CATSRAGPNQPQHF. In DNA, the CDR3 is TGTGCCACCAGTAGGGCAGGGCCCAATCAGCCCCAGCATTTT.

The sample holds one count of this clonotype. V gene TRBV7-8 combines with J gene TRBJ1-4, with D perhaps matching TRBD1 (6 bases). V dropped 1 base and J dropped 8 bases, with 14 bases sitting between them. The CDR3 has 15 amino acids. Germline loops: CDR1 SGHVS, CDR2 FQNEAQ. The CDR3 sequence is CASSLGGGVGEKLFF. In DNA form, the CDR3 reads TGTGCCAGCAGCTTAGGAGGGGGAGTGGGGGAAAAACTGTTTTTT.

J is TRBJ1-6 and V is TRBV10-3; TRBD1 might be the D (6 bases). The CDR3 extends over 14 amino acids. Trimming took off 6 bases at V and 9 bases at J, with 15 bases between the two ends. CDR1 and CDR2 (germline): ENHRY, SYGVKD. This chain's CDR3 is CAIRAQGMGSPLHF. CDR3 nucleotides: TGTGCCATCAGAGCCCAGGGGATGGGTTCACCCCTCCACTTT.

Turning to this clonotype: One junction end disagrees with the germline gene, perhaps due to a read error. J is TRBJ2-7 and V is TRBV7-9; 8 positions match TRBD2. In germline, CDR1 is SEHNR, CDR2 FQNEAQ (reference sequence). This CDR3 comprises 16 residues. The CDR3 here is CASSFGGASLSYEQYF. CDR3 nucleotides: TGCGCCAGCAGCTTCGGGGGGGCTTCCCTCTCCTACGAGCAGTACTTC.

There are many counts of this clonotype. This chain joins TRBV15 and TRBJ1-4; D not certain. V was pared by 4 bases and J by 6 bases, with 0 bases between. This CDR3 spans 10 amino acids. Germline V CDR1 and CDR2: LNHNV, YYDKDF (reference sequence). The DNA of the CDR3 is TGTGCCACCAGCAATGAAAAACTGTTTTTT. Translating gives CATSNEKLFF.

As DNA, the CDR3 is TGTGCCACCCGCGAGGACAGGGTACTAGCGGGCTCCTACGAGCAGTACTTC. Amino acid sequence: CATREDRVLAGSYEQYF. The chain has TRBV10-3 and TRBJ2-7; weak D call: TRBD2 (9 bases). V gave up 10 bases and J gave up 0 bases, with 25 bases separating them. The germline V gene has CDR1 ENHRY and CDR2 SYGVKD. The CDR3 spans 17 residues.

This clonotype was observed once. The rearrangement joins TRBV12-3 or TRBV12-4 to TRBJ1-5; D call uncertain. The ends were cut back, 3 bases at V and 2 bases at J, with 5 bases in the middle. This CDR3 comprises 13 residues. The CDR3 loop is CASSFAGNQPQHF. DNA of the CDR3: TGTGCCAGCAGTTTCGCTGGCAATCAGCCCCAGCATTTT.

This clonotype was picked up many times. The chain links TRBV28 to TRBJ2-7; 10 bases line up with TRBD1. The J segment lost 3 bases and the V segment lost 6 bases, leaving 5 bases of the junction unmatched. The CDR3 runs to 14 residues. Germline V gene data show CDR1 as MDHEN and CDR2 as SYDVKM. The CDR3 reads CASRRQGADYEQYF. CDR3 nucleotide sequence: TGTGCCAGCAGGCGACAGGGGGCCGACTACGAGCAGTACTTC.

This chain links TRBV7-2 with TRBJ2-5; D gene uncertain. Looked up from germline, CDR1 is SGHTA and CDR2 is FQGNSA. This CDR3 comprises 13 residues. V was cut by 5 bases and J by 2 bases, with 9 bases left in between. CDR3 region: CASSANLQETQYF. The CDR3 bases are TGTGCCAGCAGCGCCAACTTGCAAGAGACCCAGTACTTC.

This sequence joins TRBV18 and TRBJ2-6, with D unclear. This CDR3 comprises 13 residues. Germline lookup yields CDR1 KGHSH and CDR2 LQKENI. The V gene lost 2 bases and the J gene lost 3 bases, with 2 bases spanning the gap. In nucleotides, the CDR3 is TGTGCCAGCTCACCATTTGGGGCCAACGTCCTGACTTTC. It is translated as CASSPFGANVLTF. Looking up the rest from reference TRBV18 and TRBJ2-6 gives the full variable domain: NAGVMQNPRHLVRRRGQEARLRCSPMKGHSHVYWYRQLPEEGLKFMVYLQKENIIDESGMPKERFSAEFPKEGPSILRIQQVVRGDSAAYFCASSPFGANVLTFGAGSRLTVL.